This entry concerns a single TCR beta chain. This entry belongs to a study of shared clonotypes between healthy human individuals. Germline CDR1 reads MNHEY; CDR2 reads SMNVEV (reference sequence). V was cut by 6 bases and J by 6 bases, with 8 bases left in between. The CDR3 has 12 residues. Replicate PCRs for sorted subsets used roughly 200 ng DNA; this equaled around 29,000 T cell genomes. The table came from immunoSEQ multiplex PCR; TCRdb's copy has only in-frame clones and leaves some out. Altogether about 1.9 million clones are present, just under 95% being singletons, with the ten largest covering less than 2%. CD45RO-negative cells were positively selected for CCR7, leaving out terminally differentiated effector memory CD45RA+ cells.

The sample taken for sequencing was naive CD8+ T cells from PBMCs. The clonotype originates from a man aged 18 to 30 in good health. Some clones in this sample may be carry-over from other donors' samples. The chain carries TRBV27 and TRBJ2-2; D is unclear. Written as DNA, the CDR3 is TGTGCCAGCAGACTTTACGCCGGGGAGCTGTTTTTT. Its protein product is CASRLYAGELFF.